This T cell receptor beta chain was retrieved from a study of blood T cell repertoires in COVID-19 (dated by TCRdb to between 2020 and 2021). Looking at the study overall: Collaborator samples came from the United States, Italy and Spain and covered acute and convalescent phases of COVID-19. The material from the prospective study consisted of cDNA or gDNA derived from T cells, B-cell-depleted T cells, or PBMCs. Deeply sampled blood TCRbeta repertoires from subjects exposed to, actively infected with, or recovered from COVID-19 were included in the dataset. The repertoires were released in a freely available public database meant as a resource for research on the immune response to SARS-CoV-2. Samples were obtained from the ongoing ImmuneRACE study (first 160 participants) and from 1,200 or so subjects provided by 6 global collaborators. The sample metadata nearly always contained a de-identified subject ID, COVID-19 status, age in years and sex. Where available, HLA class I and class II types were taken from metadata supplied by the sample provider and were not determined by assay-based typing. Here is what the overall study found, with its caveats: The amount of clinical and demographic metadata varied by source and participant and was provided uncurated.

About this clone itself: The antigen it binds to is not known. No base-level quality is on record; no much larger clone is a single base apart.

TCRbeta CDR3 regions were amplified from genomic DNA by means of the immunoSEQ Assay, a bias-controlled multiplex PCR. On the authors' methods: Within the assay, amplification of reference gene primers was used to estimate how many nucleated cells each sample contained. Sequence reads were collapsed and filtered to measure the absolute abundance of every unique TCRbeta CDR3 rearrangement. Productive Simpson clonality was computed per sample as the square root of Simpson's diversity index over productive rearrangements. TCRdb re-hosts the immuneACCESS table, in-frame sequences only. Its copies lack some clones; in the studies checked, an unresolved V gene accounts for under half of them, and the cause for the rest is not known. The DNA gave D and trimming, while V, J and clone size come from that table. The sample has about 120,000 clones on record, around 88% of them singletons. The ten most abundant clones make up 15% to 20% of the sample.

The CDR3, cysteine through phenylalanine, is 14 amino acids long. Solely the CDR3 DNA is kept, with 42 bases framed from the first base. In the germline V gene, CDR1 corresponds to SGHRS and CDR2 to YFSETQ. V is clipped by 0 bases and J by 8 bases, and the sequence between their germline boundaries is 9 bases long. Collaborating institutions collected whole blood in K2EDTA tubes following their own protocols. For TCRbeta analysis, collaborator samples were shipped as frozen whole blood, as isolated PBMCs, or as DNA extracted from either sample type. The sequence joins TRBV5-1 to TRBJ1-6; the D gene identity is not certain. Sequencing was carried out using peripheral blood. The sequence was obtained from a human donor with acute or convalescent COVID-19. The donor label of this sample is uncertain. The CDR3 reads as follows: CASSLGSQDSPLHF. The nucleotide sequence reads TGCGCCAGCAGCTTGGGCTCCCAGGATTCACCCCTCCACTTT.